The clone carrying this TCR beta chain came up once. Its target is not known. Losses at the gene ends were 10 bases for V and 5 bases for J; bases not matched to a gene: 9. The germline CDR1 and CDR2 sequences are MNHNY and SVGAGI (reference sequence). The CDR3 totals 13 residues. Assay used: immunoSEQ multiplex PCR; TCRdb lists only in-frame clones, some missing. The sample holds tens of thousands of clones, around 85% seen once. These data come from a study of T cells in localized non-small cell lung cancer. Overall study findings and caveats: Maximal T cell clonality occurred in uninvolved adjacent lung, with tumor ranking below it. A higher density of T cells in blood coincided with extended overall survival. Of the top 100 tumor clones, median roughly 60 were in adjacent lung, 25 to 35 among its top 100. Sequencing covered just one tumor region, so heterogeneity cannot be ruled out.

This clonotype was sampled from a woman aged 40-69 years with stage I lung adenocarcinoma. This specimen consisted of peripheral blood, obtained before any cancer treatment. The V and J genes are TRBV6-6 and TRBJ2-5; 8 bases are a match to TRBD1. As DNA, the CDR3 is TGTGCCATTAGACCGGGACAGGCCGAGACCCAGTACTTC. Protein product: CAIRPGQAETQYF.